Each of the 18 T cell receptor beta chains below was sequenced from the same sample in a study of blood T cell repertoires in COVID-19. Assay used: immunoSEQ multiplex PCR; TCRdb lists only in-frame clones, some missing. The table lists 150,000 to 200,000 clones, approximately 83% of them singletons. Material: peripheral blood. These receptors all stem from a woman of 80 years or more with acute or convalescent COVID-19.

This clone was observed once. The V call is TRBV2, the J call TRBJ1-4, with a possible D match to TRBD1 (6 bases). The V end was cut by 5 bases, the J end by 0 bases, with 13 bases between. Germline CDR1 reads SNHLY; CDR2 reads FYNNEI. CDR3 length equals 16 residues. The CDR3 loop is CASSQDSPATNEKLFF. DNA of the CDR3: TGTGCCAGCAGTCAGGACAGCCCAGCAACTAATGAAAAACTGTTTTTT.

CDR3 nucleotide sequence: TGTGCCAGTAGTTTGGGGACTCGCACCGGGGAGCTGTTTTTT. Its protein is CASSLGTRTGELFF. The chain joins TRBV19 to TRBJ2-2; a weak D match, TRBD2 (6 bases). The CDR3 is 14 amino acids. V lost 5 bases, J lost 4 bases, and 11 bases lay in between. Germline loops: CDR1 LNHDA, CDR2 SQIVND (reference sequence).

This clone was detected only once. This chain uses TRBV9 with TRBJ2-1, with TRBD2 matching 12 bases. After removal of 2 bases from V and 4 bases from J, the junction contained 4 bases not matched to a gene. The V gene's germline CDR1 is SGDLS and CDR2 YYNGEE. The CDR3 loop spans 16 amino acids. This CDR3 is CASSVQTSGSYNEQFF. In nucleotides, the CDR3 is TGTGCCAGCAGCGTGCAGACTAGCGGGAGTTACAATGAGCAGTTCTTC.

This clone was recorded a few times. The V and J genes are TRBV29-1 and TRBJ1-5; 8 bases fit TRBD1. This CDR3 has 13 residues. Germline CDR1 is SQVTM and CDR2 is ANQGSEA. The J segment lost 6 bases and the V segment lost 4 bases, leaving 5 bases of the junction unmatched. The CDR3 reads CSVGDRMGQPQHF. The CDR3 DNA is TGCAGCGTTGGGGACAGGATGGGTCAGCCCCAGCATTTT. Looking up the rest from reference TRBV29-1 and TRBJ1-5 gives the full variable domain: SAVISQKPSRDICQRGTSLTIQCQVDSQVTMMFWYRQQPGQSLTLIATANQGSEATYESGFVIDKFPISRPNLTFSTLTVSNMSPEDSSIYLCSVGDRMGQPQHFGDGTRLSIL.

J is TRBJ1-2 and V is TRBV6-1; D unresolved. This CDR3 has 13 amino acids. Trimming cost V 0 bases and J 4 bases, with 6 bases left between them. Per germline, CDR1 MNHNS and CDR2 SASEGT. Here the CDR3 reads CASSEAGGYGYTF. The CDR3 nucleotides read TGTGCCAGCAGTGAAGCTGGCGGCTATGGCTACACCTTC.

The chain recombines TRBV5-1 with TRBJ2-4; D is perhaps TRBD2 (6 bases). Germline CDR1 is SGHRS and CDR2 is YFSETQ. The V gene lost 5 bases and the J gene lost 5 bases, with 14 bases spanning the gap. CDR3 length: 14 amino acids. The CDR3 DNA reads TGCGCCAGCAGGCTGGGCAGGGAGGAAAACATTCAGTACTTC. It yields the protein CASRLGREENIQYF.

The chain is built from TRBV14 and TRBJ1-2; the D is unclear. Trimming left V 0 bases short and J 4 bases short, with 12 bases between. CDR3 length equals 15 residues. Germline V gene data show CDR1 as SGHDN and CDR2 as FVKESK. The CDR3 here is CASSQDWRSGYGYTF. In DNA form, the CDR3 reads TGTGCCAGCAGCCAAGACTGGAGGAGCGGCTATGGCTACACCTTC.

The chain has TRBV5-6 and TRBJ2-3, with 8 bases matching TRBD2. V gave up 5 bases and J gave up 1 base; unmatched junction bases: 3. The length of the CDR3 is 14 residues. Germline lookup yields CDR1 SGHDT and CDR2 YYEEEE. CDR3 residues: CASRAAGGTDTQYF. Written as DNA, the CDR3 is TGTGCCAGCAGAGCAGCGGGGGGCACAGATACGCAGTATTTT.

This clone has just one count. The J gene is TRBJ1-1, the V gene TRBV27; D not certain. Germline assignment: CDR1 MNHEY and CDR2 SMNVEV (reference sequence). The CDR3 extends over 12 amino acids. The V end was cut by 4 bases, the J end by 5 bases, with 8 bases between. As DNA, the CDR3 is TGTGCCAGCAGTTCCCCCGGGACTGAAGCTTTCTTT. It specifies CASSSPGTEAFF.

The chain has TRBV10-3 and TRBJ2-4; 11 bases agree with TRBD2. The V segment lost 0 bases and the J segment 11 bases; nucleotides outside the gene matches: 6. CDR3 length: 15 amino acids. Germline V gene data show CDR1 as ENHRY and CDR2 as SYGVKD. The CDR3 DNA is TGTGCCATCAGTGAGTCGGGTCTAGCGGGAGGTCTTCAGTACTTC. Translating it yields CAISESGLAGGLQYF.

This clone was observed a single time. J is TRBJ2-5 and V is TRBV3-1 (or the pseudogene TRBV3-2); 7 nucleotides align to TRBD2. Trimming at V came to 7 bases and at J to 2 bases, leaving 10 bases not matched to a gene. The CDR3 covers 15 residues. Looked up from germline, CDR1 is LGHDT and CDR2 is YNNKEL (reference sequence). The CDR3, as DNA: TGTGCCAGCACGGGGGGTCCGGCCCCGCAAGAGACCCAGTACTTC. This codes for CASTGGPAPQETQYF.

The V gene is TRBV4-1, the J gene TRBJ1-4; 9 positions match TRBD1. V lost 3 bases, J lost 8 bases, and 10 bases stayed unmatched. Germline V gene sequence: CDR1 MGHRA, CDR2 YSYEKL. The CDR3 sequence is 16 residues long. The CDR3 loop reads CASSQGQGRFYEKLFF. The DNA of the CDR3 is TGCGCCAGCAGCCAGGGACAGGGCCGTTTTTACGAAAAACTGTTTTTT.

J is TRBJ2-3 and V is TRBV15; 15 nucleotides match TRBD2. The CDR3 consists of 18 residues. Germline CDR1 LNHNV, CDR2 YYDKDF (reference sequence). After removal of 3 bases from V and 6 bases from J, the junction contained 10 bases not matched to a gene. The CDR3 is CATSSLLGLAGGGDTQYF. The DNA for the CDR3 is TGTGCCACCAGCAGTCTACTGGGACTAGCGGGAGGAGGGGATACGCAGTATTTT.

V is TRBV5-4 and J is TRBJ1-2; TRBD1 matches at 7 bases. CDR1 is SGHNT, CDR2 YYREEE, per germline (reference sequence). This CDR3 has 14 amino acids. The V gene end was trimmed by 2 bases and the J gene end by 4 bases; junction bases not matched to a gene: 5. CDR3 sequence (DNA): TGTGCCAGCAGCTTAGGGGGCGCGGGCTATGGCTACACCTTC. Amino acids: CASSLGGAGYGYTF.

V and J are TRBV5-5 and TRBJ2-1; D not resolved. CDR3 length equals 13 residues. Germline V CDR1 and CDR2: SGHKS, YYEKEE (reference sequence). V dropped 0 bases and J dropped 6 bases, with 7 bases sitting between them. As DNA, the CDR3 is TGTGCCAGCAGCTTGGGGAGCCCCAATGAGCAGTTCTTC. This translates into CASSLGSPNEQFF.

This clone appeared once. The chain recombines TRBV10-1 with TRBJ2-1, with TRBD2 matching 9 bases. Germline CDR1 and CDR2: WNHNN and SYGVQD (reference sequence). The trim removed 0 bases at V and 12 bases at J, leaving 12 bases unmatched. This CDR3 has 16 amino acids. CDR3 bases: TGCGCCAGCAGTGAGTCTACCGGGACTAGCCGGTCTGCGCAGTTCTTC. Translation: CASSESTGTSRSAQFF.

This chain's CDR3 is CASSPAGNEQFF. CDR3 DNA: TGTGCCAGCAGCCCAGCGGGGAACGAGCAGTTCTTC. The V call is TRBV7-2, the J call TRBJ2-1; 7 nucleotides agree with TRBD2. This CDR3 comprises 12 residues. Looked up from germline, CDR1 is SGHTA and CDR2 is FQGNSA. Germline trimming cut 5 bases from V and 10 bases from J; bases unmatched to any gene: 5.

This clone was observed a handful of times. V usage is TRBV7-2 and J usage is TRBJ1-1; D uncertain. The CDR3 totals 15 residues. Germline lookup yields CDR1 SGHTA and CDR2 FQGNSA. V lost 2 bases, J lost 0 bases, and 10 bases lay in between. CDR3 nucleotides: TGTGCCAGCAGCTTATATGGCACCATGAACACTGAAGCTTTCTTT. Protein product: CASSLYGTMNTEAFF.